The sequence of this T cell receptor beta chain was determined in a study of T cells in Graves' hyperthyroidism and ophthalmopathy (dated by TCRdb to the late 2010s). Regarding the complete study: Peripheral blood was sampled at the time of initial diagnosis, prior to any treatment. The paper describes TCR Vbeta CDR3 sequencing of 120 to 150 peripheral blood samples, made up of about 41 ophthalmopathy patients, over 70 hyperthyroidism patients and 17 progressor patients. The study also compared thyroid tissue and blood T-cell repertoires from 6 or 7 Graves' hyperthyroidism patients. Once sampling was done, hyperthyroidism patients were given methimazole at a starting dose of 30 mg daily, whereas ophthalmopathy patients were given high-dose intravenous methylprednisolone. The 100 discovery patients were divided at random into training and test sets in a 7:3 ratio. To identify TCR V-J signatures that set the groups apart, the researchers used a discovery cohort of about a hundred patients, made up of 43 with Graves' ophthalmopathy and about 55 with stable Graves' hyperthyroidism. Whether ophthalmopathy could be predicted prospectively was tested in an independent validation cohort made up of under 20 hyperthyroidism patients plus 17 patients who later progressed to ophthalmopathy.

In its sample, this clonotype was seen many times. Its antigen is currently not known. Base qualities are not at hand, and no much larger clone is one base apart. The TCR beta CDR3 regions were amplified from the RNA transcripts. A first-round RT-PCR of the TCR CDR3 used the HTBI primer set with the Qiagen OneStep RT-PCR kit. Libraries were constructed in a second round of multiplex PCR, after which size selection and purification were performed. Libraries were sequenced paired-end with 100 bp reads on an Illumina HiSeq2000. As for the authors' bioinformatics: Raw data were processed with SOAPnuke, discarding reads with adapters, uncalled bases, mean Phred below 15, or no exact constant-primer or identifier match. COPE v1.2.5 was used to merge high-quality paired reads, and clonotypes were defined as unique nucleotide sequences. Clonotypes were aligned to IMGT TRBV, TRBD and TRBJ reference segments using MiTCR v1.1. The analysis included only V-J combinations with a frequency above 0.0001, which together covered around 99% of the repertoires. The TCS score was defined as F50 (clonal expansion) divided by E x V (chaos), with BLOSUM62-based TCRdist calculated between CDR3 peptides within each V-J. Welch's t-statistics and random forest reduced approximately 520 V-J features to around 14, which were used in a naive Bayes classifier (R e1071). TCRdb reprocessing: public reads trimmed at Q25 with fastp, clones called with MiXCR, in-frame beta chains kept. Entries that share a CDR3 protein sequence are merged under the most common genes and DNA. The V and J calls shown here were made by TCRdb, not taken from the authors' results. The sample includes about 590,000 distinct CDR3 sequences, with around 16% observed a single time. Approximately 7% of the sample is held by the ten biggest clonotypes.

The cysteine opens and the phenylalanine closes a CDR3 of 14 amino acids. The DNA shown is the 42-base CDR3, in frame from base 1. V drops 4 bases and J drops 0 bases, leaving 7 bases in between. What the study reported, not specific to this receptor: Most expanded thyroid clonotypes (frequency above 0.001) were also detected in blood, suggesting blood repertoires may reflect thyroid immune responses. In validation, progression to ophthalmopathy was predicted by the model with 65% to 71% sensitivity and 72.22% specificity, a median of approximately 6.5 months before onset. Sample size was not statistically predetermined, and blinding of investigators to group allocation was not performed. In cross-validation, a model built on a 13 V-J signature told ophthalmopathy apart from stable hyperthyroidism with under 90% sensitivity and approximately 81% specificity, and in testing the same model reached 80%/75%.

Stable Graves' hyperthyroidism was defined as no progression to ophthalmopathy during 18 months of follow-up. Hyperthyroidism patients were newly diagnosed, with disease duration under 2 months, and aged 18 to 65 years. Exclusion was applied to patients with uncontrolled infections, other autoimmune diseases, pregnancy or lactation. Clinical symptoms, serum thyroxine and TRAb, thyroid ultrasound, and orbital computed tomography formed the basis for the diagnoses. PBMCs were isolated from 8 to 10 ml of fresh peripheral blood by Ficoll-Paque density gradient centrifugation. Total RNA was extracted with Trizol reagent, and quality was checked on an Agilent 2100 Bioanalyzer.

The rearrangement joined TRBV12-3 or TRBV12-4 to TRBJ2-1, with the D gene not clear enough to name. The sample consisted of blood. This TCR derives from a woman aged 30 to 39 with Graves' hyperthyroidism. The CDR3 in this case is CASSWRSSYNEQFF. At the DNA level, the sequence is TGTGCCAGCAGTTGGCGGAGCTCCTACAATGAGCAGTTCTTC.